This T cell receptor beta chain was profiled in a study of blood T cell repertoires in COVID-19. Across the study: T cells, B-cell-depleted T cells, or PBMCs supplied cDNA or gDNA.

The CDR3 is 14 amino acids. V lost 4 bases and J 2 bases, leaving 9 bases between the germline ends. Germline CDR1 reads MNHEY; CDR2 reads SVGEGT. Assay: immunoSEQ multiplex PCR; the TCRdb copy retains only in-frame clones and omits some. The table lists some 50,000 clones, about 89% of them singletons. The source of this sequence is a man between 65 and 79 years old with active COVID-19. The chain recombines TRBV6-2 or TRBV6-3 with TRBJ1-5; D not certain. Sequencing was carried out using peripheral blood. The CDR3 DNA reads TGTGCCAGCAGTTCGGTTGAGGGCAATCAGCCCCAGCATTTT. Residues: CASSSVEGNQPQHF.